The present T cell receptor beta chain was sequenced within a study of shared clonotypes between healthy human individuals. General study results and limits: Generation probability values for non-shared clonotypes were lower than those for clonotypes shared by all four donors. On the whole, naive subsets had larger estimated richness than memory subsets had.

V gave up 2 bases and J gave up 4 bases, with 12 bases separating them. The germline V gene encodes CDR1 SQVTM and CDR2 ANQGSEA. The length of the CDR3 is 14 residues. CD8 cells regarded as naive lacked CD45RO, were positively chosen for CCR7, and omitted terminally differentiated effector memory CD45RA+ cells. Replicate sorted-subset PCRs were loaded with approximately 200 ng DNA, about 31,000 T cell genomes. Clones were read by immunoSEQ multiplex PCR, and TCRdb kept only the in-frame ones, dropping some. The sample shows roughly 590,000 clones, roughly 95% of them seen only once. To note about this clone: Its antigen remains unidentified.

The source is a woman aged 25 to 39 in good health. The material sequenced was naive CD8+ T cells sorted from blood. The chain joins TRBV29-1 to TRBJ2-1, with D perhaps assigned TRBD1 or TRBD2 (5 bases each). Here the CDR3 reads CSVETGRDYNEQFF. CDR3 DNA: TGCAGCGTTGAAACGGGACGAGATTACAATGAGCAGTTCTTC.